This entry lists 24 T cell receptor beta chains sequenced from one sample in a study of cytomegalovirus exposure and HLA in healthy donors (dated by TCRdb to 2015 to 2018). Library prep was done by the immunoSEQ multiplex PCR assay. A mixture of 60 forward primers for TCR Vbeta segments and 13 reverse primers for TCR Jbeta segments was used in the multiplex PCR. Imported from immuneACCESS, the table was reduced by TCRdb to in-frame sequences with V and J called. These copies leave out some clones; in studies compared against another copy, an unresolved V gene accounts for under half, and the cause of the remainder is not known. The sample table contains more than 95,000 clones; only one count was recorded for 70% to 85% of them. The top ten clonotypes cover roughly 3.5% of the sample. Sequencing used PBMCs. The receptors were sampled from a woman aged 45-59 years in good health and CMV-seronegative.

The CDR3 here is CASRRQGTNEKLFF. As DNA, the CDR3 is TGCGCCAGCCGACGACAGGGAACTAATGAAAAACTGTTTTTT. This chain connects TRBV5-1 to TRBJ1-4; 7 nucleotides line up with TRBD1. V lost 7 bases and J lost 1; bases outside the gene matches: 4. Germline V gene data show CDR1 as SGHRS and CDR2 as YFSETQ. The CDR3 extends over 14 amino acids.

J is TRBJ1-1 and V is TRBV28; 7 positions match TRBD1. J lost 3 bases, V lost 5 bases, and 9 bases had no gene match. Germline-derived CDR1 and CDR2 are MDHEN and SYDVKM. The CDR3 has 15 amino acids. As DNA, the CDR3 is TGTGCCAGCAGTGGACCCCCAACAGGGGACACTGAAGCTTTCTTT. Translated, it gives CASSGPPTGDTEAFF.

The sample holds one count of this clone. CDR3: CASMRLAGVSSSTDTQYF. CDR3 bases: TGTGCCAGCATGAGACTAGCGGGAGTGAGTTCCAGCACAGATACGCAGTATTTT. The J gene is TRBJ2-3, the V gene TRBV27, with 12 bases that match TRBD2. The CDR3 loop spans 18 amino acids. The V gene's germline CDR1 is MNHEY and CDR2 SMNVEV (reference sequence). Trimming took 7 bases from V and 0 from J; bases not matched to a gene: 11.

A few counts support this clone. This chain joins TRBV11-1 and TRBJ2-5; tentatively, D is TRBD2 (6 bases). V shed 5 bases and J shed 5 bases, with 18 bases lying between them. CDR3 size: 15 residues. Per germline, CDR1 SGHAT and CDR2 FQDESV (reference sequence). The CDR3 coding sequence is TGTGCCAGCAGCGAGGGGACCAGCGGGCAGGAGACCCAGTACTTC. Its protein is CASSEGTSGQETQYF.

This clone was seen more than once but under ten times. The chain has TRBV25-1 and TRBJ1-2, with 9 bases aligning to TRBD1. The ends lost 2 bases at V and 3 bases at J; junction bases unmatched: 4. Germline CDR1 reads MGHDK; CDR2 reads SYGVNS. CDR3 length: 15 amino acids. CDR3 region: CASSEGTGSHYGYTF. The CDR3 DNA follows: TGTGCCAGCAGTGAAGGGACAGGGAGTCACTATGGCTACACCTTC.

This rearrangement joins TRBV5-1 to TRBJ1-1; D gene uncertain. CDR1 SGHRS and CDR2 YFSETQ come from the germline V gene. Trimming left V 4 bases short and J 4 bases short, with 23 bases between. The CDR3 spans 17 residues. The CDR3 bases are TGCGCCAGCAGCCTACATGTGTATAGGGAGTTGGCCACTGAAGCTTTCTTT. It translates to CASSLHVYRELATEAFF. Looking up the rest from reference TRBV5-1 and TRBJ1-1 gives the full variable domain: KAGVTQTPRYLIKTRGQQVTLSCSPISGHRSVSWYQQTPGQGLQFLFEYFSETQRNKGNFPGRFSGRQFSNSRSEMNVSTLELGDSALYLCASSLHVYRELATEAFFGQGTRLTVV.

This chain joins TRBV5-6 and TRBJ1-2; D is unresolved. Deletions cut 4 bases from V and 2 bases from J, with 12 bases between. The germline V gene encodes CDR1 SGHDT and CDR2 YYEEEE. This CDR3 region has 14 residues. The CDR3 DNA reads as TGTGCCAGCAGCCTGGCGGTAAACAACTATGGCTACACCTTC. It is translated as CASSLAVNNYGYTF.

This clone appeared once. V is TRBV7-2 and J is TRBJ2-5; D gene ambiguous. The CDR3 runs to 15 residues. V shed 5 bases and J shed 2 bases, with 15 bases lying between them. Germline CDR1 and CDR2: SGHTA and FQGNSA. CDR3 amino acids: CASSQIAAFQETQYF. CDR3 DNA sequence: TGTGCCAGCAGCCAGATAGCAGCATTTCAAGAGACCCAGTACTTC.

This chain joins TRBV28 and TRBJ2-3; 10 positions match TRBD1. After removal of 3 bases from V and 1 base from J, the junction contained 10 bases not matched to a gene. This CDR3 is 18 amino acids long. CDR1 MDHEN and CDR2 SYDVKM come from the germline V gene. The CDR3 nucleotides are TGTGCCAGCAGTTTCTTTCCTCCGGGACAGGGGCGCACAGATACGCAGTATTTT. It encodes CASSFFPPGQGRTDTQYF.

The rearrangement uses TRBV19 and TRBJ1-1; D not certain. Per germline, CDR1 LNHDA and CDR2 SQIVND (reference sequence). The CDR3 extends over 13 amino acids. V lost 6 bases and J lost 6, with 14 bases in between. The CDR3 protein is CASSRVATAEAFF. The CDR3 bases are TGTGCCAGTAGCCGCGTTGCCACCGCTGAAGCTTTCTTT.

In DNA form, the CDR3 reads TGTGCCAGCAGCTTATTGTTCAATAAGGACAGAGAGAATCAGCCCCAGCATTTT. This gives the protein CASSLLFNKDRENQPQHF. The rearrangement links TRBV7-8 to TRBJ1-5; TRBD1 might be the D (6 bases). This CDR3 has 18 residues. Germline CDR1 reads SGHVS; CDR2 reads FQNEAQ. V was shortened by 2 bases and J by 4 bases, with 21 bases between the two germline ends. Looking up the rest from reference TRBV7-8 and TRBJ1-5 gives the full variable domain: GAGVSQSPRYKVAKRGQDVALRCDPISGHVSLFWYQQALGQGPEFLTYFQNEAQLDKSGLPSDRFFAERPEGSVSTLKIQRTQQEDSAVYLCASSLLFNKDRENQPQHFGDGTRLSIL.

This rearrangement joins TRBV6-5 to TRBJ1-1; unclear D gene. This CDR3 has 13 residues. CDR1 MNHEY and CDR2 SVGAGI come from the germline V gene. V shed 5 bases and J shed 5 bases, with 12 bases lying between them. The CDR3 nucleotides read TGTGCCAGCAGTCCCGGGTCGGGGACTGAAGCTTTCTTT. Translation gives CASSPGSGTEAFF.

This clone appeared a single time. One junction end does not reproduce the germline sequence, and a read error may be involved. This chain links TRBV7-9 with TRBJ2-2; 10 nucleotides agree with TRBD2. Looked up from germline, CDR1 is SEHNR and CDR2 is FQNEAQ (reference sequence). CDR3 length: 15 residues. CDR3 in amino acids: CSSSLVAGGTGELFF. CDR3 in DNA: TGTTCCAGCAGCTTAGTAGCGGGAGGAACTGGGGAGCTGTTTTTT.

The chain recombines TRBV6-6 with TRBJ1-2; 9 nucleotides align to TRBD1. The CDR3 totals 14 residues. The germline V gene has CDR1 MNHNY and CDR2 SVGAGI (reference sequence). With 10 bases clipped from V and 8 bases from J, the junction kept 14 bases outside the gene matches. The CDR3 DNA reads as TGTGCCACCTCGTCCCGGGACAGGGATGGCGGCTACACCTTC. Encoded protein: CATSSRDRDGGYTF.

V is TRBV28 and J is TRBJ2-1; D might be TRBD1 (5 bases). CDR3 length equals 15 residues. Trimming stripped 5 bases from V and 8 bases from J, with 19 bases between. Germline CDR1 is MDHEN and CDR2 is SYDVKM. The CDR3 reads CASSLRVSLGDEQFF. The CDR3 bases are TGTGCCAGCAGTCTCAGGGTTTCTTTAGGTGATGAGCAGTTCTTC.

CDR3 loop: CASSPKEGTRSYEQYF. DNA of the CDR3: TGCGCCAGCAGCCCAAAGGAGGGTACCCGGAGCTACGAGCAGTACTTC. V and J are TRBV4-3 and TRBJ2-7, with D perhaps matching TRBD2 (6 bases). Germline CDR1 reads LGHNA; CDR2 reads YSLEER. This CDR3 is built from 16 residues. V was cut by 4 bases and J by 3 bases, with 19 bases left in between.

The genes are TRBV4-3 and TRBJ1-2; 7 bases match TRBD1. The J segment lost 4 bases and the V segment lost 0 bases, leaving 11 bases of the junction unmatched. Per germline, CDR1 LGHNA and CDR2 YSLEER. The CDR3 loop spans 17 amino acids. The CDR3 region has the DNA TGCGCCAGCAGCCAAGATGGCCGGGCTACAGGGGTCTATGGCTACACCTTC. This encodes CASSQDGRATGVYGYTF.

The chain recombines TRBV6-1 with TRBJ2-7, with TRBD2 matching 9 bases. Per germline, CDR1 MNHNS and CDR2 SASEGT. The junction had 5 bases not matched to a gene; V was cut back by 5 bases and J by 6 bases. The CDR3 consists of 13 residues. Here the CDR3 reads CASSPSGNGEQYF. For the CDR3, the DNA is TGTGCCAGCAGTCCTAGCGGGAACGGCGAGCAGTACTTC.

As for this clone: Germline is not matched at one junction end, which may reflect a read error. The chain joins TRBV7-9 to TRBJ1-2, with 9 bases that match TRBD1. Germline V gene sequence: CDR1 SEHNR, CDR2 FQNEAQ (reference sequence). The CDR3 covers 12 residues. In DNA form, the CDR3 reads TGTGCCAGCGGCCGGGACAGGGAAGTATTGTCCTTC. Protein: CASGRDREVLSF.

The gene calls are TRBV4-3 and TRBJ2-2; TRBD2 is a possible D gene (5 bases). This CDR3 region has 14 residues. V was pared by 0 bases and J by 6 bases, with 8 bases between. Germline CDR1 and CDR2: LGHNA and YSLEER. The CDR3, as DNA: TGCGCCAGCAGCCAAGAAGAGGGATCCGGGGAGCTGTTTTTT. Translating it yields CASSQEEGSGELFF.

This chain links TRBV28 with TRBJ1-5, with no clear D. Germline V gene sequence: CDR1 MDHEN, CDR2 SYDVKM. This CDR3 is built from 15 residues. V lost 7 bases and J 4 bases, leaving 17 bases between the germline ends. In DNA form, the CDR3 reads TGTGCCAGCATCTCGACGGTAGCCGCAAATCAGCCCCAGCATTTT. Protein product: CASISTVAANQPQHF.

The V and J genes are TRBV6-6 and TRBJ2-1; 11 bases are shared with TRBD2. V lost 5 bases, J lost 3 bases, and 3 bases stayed unmatched. The CDR3 sequence is 15 residues long. Per the germline V gene, CDR1 is MNHNY and CDR2 is SVGAGI (reference sequence). CDR3 bases: TGTGCCAGCAGTATAGGGACTAGCGGCTACAATGAGCAGTTCTTC. It specifies CASSIGTSGYNEQFF.

The J gene is TRBJ2-5, the V gene TRBV5-4; D call uncertain. Trimming stripped 1 base from V and 1 base from J, with 8 bases between. Germline lookup yields CDR1 SGHNT and CDR2 YYREEE (reference sequence). The CDR3 covers 14 residues. In DNA, the CDR3 is TGTGCCAGCAGCTTGCGTCCAGGCCAAGAGACCCAGTACTTC. This translates into CASSLRPGQETQYF. The full variable domain, rest sourced from reference TRBV5-4 and TRBJ2-5, is ETGVTQSPTHLIKTRGQQVTLRCSSQSGHNTVSWYQQALGQGPQFIFQYYREEENGRGNFPPRFSGLQFPNYSSELNVNALELDDSALYLCASSLRPGQETQYFGPGTRLLVL.

This clone was recorded a few times. This chain uses TRBV19 with TRBJ2-5, with 9 bases fitting TRBD1. The CDR3 length is 15 residues. In germline, CDR1 is LNHDA, CDR2 SQIVND (reference sequence). The V and J ends lost 5 bases and 7 bases, in that order; junction bases with no gene match: 11. Here the CDR3 reads CASSGGTGSVRTQYF. The DNA of the CDR3 is TGTGCCAGTAGTGGGGGGACAGGGTCGGTCAGGACCCAGTACTTC.